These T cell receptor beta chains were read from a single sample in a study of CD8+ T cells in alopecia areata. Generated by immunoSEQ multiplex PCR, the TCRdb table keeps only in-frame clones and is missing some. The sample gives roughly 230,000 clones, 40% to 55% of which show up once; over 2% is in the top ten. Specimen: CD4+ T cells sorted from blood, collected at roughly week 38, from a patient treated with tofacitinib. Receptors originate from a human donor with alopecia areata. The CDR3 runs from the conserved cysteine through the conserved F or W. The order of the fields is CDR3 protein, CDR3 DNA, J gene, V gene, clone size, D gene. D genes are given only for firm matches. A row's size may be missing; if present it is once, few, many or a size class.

CASSTTGSTSGSRKTQYF TGCGCCAGCAGCACCACCGGATCGACTAGCGGGAGTAGAAAGACCCAGTACTTC TRBJ2-5 TRBV5-1 few TRBD2
CASSFRLADATDTQYF TGTGCCAGCTCATTTCGACTAGCTGACGCCACAGATACGCAGTATTTT TRBJ2-3 TRBV18 few TRBD2
CAISESRLAGGGDTQYF TGTGCCATCAGTGAGTCGAGACTAGCGGGAGGCGGAGATACGCAGTATTTT TRBJ2-3 TRBV10-3 - TRBD2
CASRRTSGLSYNEQFF TGCGCCAGCAGAAGGACTAGCGGCCTCTCCTACAATGAGCAGTTCTTC TRBJ2-1 TRBV10-2 - TRBD2
CAWNYAGGTDTQYF TGTGCCTGGAATTATGCGGGAGGAACAGATACGCAGTATTTT TRBJ2-3 TRBV30 - TRBD2
CAWRPSGGIQYF TGTGCCTGGAGGCCTTCGGGGGGCATTCAGTACTTC TRBJ2-4 TRBV30 - TRBD2
CASSQVLGSGNTGELFF TGTGCCAGCAGCCAAGTGTTGGGAAGCGGGAACACCGGGGAGCTGTTTTTT TRBJ2-2 TRBV14 - -
CASSPGQEQYF TGTGCCAGCTCACCAGGGCAGGAGCAGTACTTC TRBJ2-7 TRBV18 few -
CASSFGETYEQYF TGTGCCAGCAGCTTCGGGGAAACCTACGAGCAGTACTTC TRBJ2-7 TRBV7-6 - -
CASSPSASDQYEQYF TGTGCCAGCAGCCCGTCGGCTAGCGATCAGTACGAGCAGTACTTC TRBJ2-7 TRBV4-2 few -
CSVVPLNTEAFF TGCAGCGTTGTTCCCCTGAACACTGAAGCTTTCTTT TRBJ1-1 TRBV29-1 - -
CASTPLQGTSDNEQFF TGTGCCAGCACCCCACTTCAAGGGACTTCGGACAATGAGCAGTTCTTC TRBJ2-1 TRBV2 - -
CASSVKVGETQYF TGTGCCAGCAGTGTGAAGGTCGGAGAGACCCAGTACTTC TRBJ2-5 TRBV2 - -
CASQRGTNYEQYF TGTGCCAGCCAAAGAGGCACGAACTACGAGCAGTACTTC TRBJ2-7 TRBV6-5 - -
CASSRDSPRGNEQFF TGTGCCAGCAGTCGGGACTCACCCCGGGGCAATGAGCAGTTCTTC TRBJ2-1 TRBV2 few -
CAWSVTGFRASEQFF TGTGCCTGGAGCGTAACAGGGTTTAGGGCAAGTGAGCAGTTCTTC TRBJ2-1 TRBV30 few -
CASRQGKSYEQYF TGCGCCAGCCGACAGGGCAAGAGTTACGAGCAGTACTTC TRBJ2-7 TRBV23-1 - TRBD1
CASSSDRGANEQFF TGTGCCAGCAGTAGCGACAGGGGGGCGAATGAGCAGTTCTTC TRBJ2-1 TRBV25-1 - TRBD1
CSVDSGLGGGDTQYF TGCAGCGTTGATTCAGGACTAGGCGGAGGGGATACGCAGTATTTT TRBJ2-3 TRBV29-1 - TRBD2
CASSLETGLDVTQYF TGCGCCAGCAGCTTGGAGACAGGGTTGGATGTGACCCAGTACTTC TRBJ2-5 TRBV5-1 - TRBD1
CASSLGAEAFF TGTGCCAGCAGCTTGGGGGCTGAAGCTTTCTTT TRBJ1-1 TRBV5-6 - -
CASSLGTPSEAFF TGTGCCAGCAGCCTAGGGACTCCATCTGAAGCTTTCTTT TRBJ1-1 TRBV7-2 - -
CASSGQETQYF TGTGCCAGCAGTGGTCAAGAGACCCAGTACTTC TRBJ2-5 TRBV2 - -
CSVEVVAGAYEQYF TGCAGCGTTGAGGTCGTGGCAGGGGCATACGAGCAGTACTTC TRBJ2-7 TRBV29-1 few -
CASQGGAGELFF TGTGCCAGCCAGGGGGGCGCCGGGGAGCTGTTTTTT TRBJ2-2 TRBV15 - -
CASSPQIFGTSGAYEQYF TGTGCCAGCTCACCACAAATATTTGGGACTAGCGGAGCCTACGAGCAGTACTTC TRBJ2-7 TRBV18 - TRBD2
CATSSGLAEIQETQYF TGTGCCACCAGCAGTGGACTAGCGGAGATCCAAGAGACCCAGTACTTC TRBJ2-5 TRBV15 - TRBD2
CAWNARSGEKLFF TGTGCCTGGAACGCCAGAAGTGGGGAAAAACTGTTTTTT TRBJ1-4 TRBV30 - -
CASSYSGGTGEKLFF TGTGCCAGCAGTTACTCCGGGGGAACGGGGGAAAAACTGTTTTTT TRBJ1-4 TRBV6-5 - -
CASSLAPGITQHF TGTGCCAGCAGCTTAGCGCCCGGGATTACCCAGCATTTT TRBJ1-5 TRBV7-9 - -
CARVGQPGEVGYTF TGTGCCAGAGTTGGACAGCCAGGGGAGGTTGGCTACACCTTC TRBJ1-2 TRBV2 - -
CASGKGTAGGNEQFF TGTGCCAGCGGCAAAGGGACCGCGGGGGGGAATGAGCAGTTCTTC TRBJ2-1 TRBV6-5 few TRBD2
CSGQMVGLAGNEQFF TGCAGCGGCCAGATGGTCGGACTAGCGGGCAATGAGCAGTTCTTC TRBJ2-1 TRBV29-1 few TRBD2
CASSLNWETQYF TGTGCCAGCAGCTTGAATTGGGAGACCCAGTACTTC TRBJ2-5 TRBV5-4 - -
CASSLTNGEQYF TGTGCCAGCAGCCTCACTAACGGCGAGCAGTACTTC TRBJ2-7 TRBV4-2 - -
CSVRQGVGEKLFF TGCAGCGTTAGACAGGGGGTTGGTGAAAAACTGTTTTTT TRBJ1-4 TRBV29-1 few TRBD1
CASSFWTGEVGAFF TGTGCCAGCAGCTTCTGGACAGGGGAGGTTGGAGCTTTCTTT TRBJ1-1 TRBV7-2 few TRBD1
CASSLGGSPYNEQFF TGTGCCAGCAGCCTCGGCGGGAGTCCCTACAATGAGCAGTTCTTC TRBJ2-1 TRBV7-3 - TRBD2
CASSVTGNTIYF TGTGCCAGCAGCGTAACTGGAAACACCATATATTTT TRBJ1-3 TRBV9 - -
CASRLQGAQPQHF TGTGCCAGCAGGCTACAGGGTGCTCAGCCCCAGCATTTT TRBJ1-5 TRBV6-6 few -
CASSADPRQGYTGELFF TGTGCCAGCAGCGCAGACCCGAGACAGGGGTACACCGGGGAGCTGTTTTTT TRBJ2-2 TRBV9 once TRBD1
CASGREQYF TGTGCCAGCGGGAGAGAGCAGTACTTC TRBJ2-7 TRBV6-1 - -